Listed below are T cell receptor beta chains from one sample, sequenced in a study of blood T cell repertoires in COVID-19. Some clones are missing from TCRdb's copy, which holds only in-frame ones; the method was immunoSEQ multiplex PCR. In the table there are some 150,000 clones, 65% to 90% of which are singletons. The specimen sequenced was peripheral blood. These receptors all stem from a woman between 50 and 59 years old in a cohort sampled during active or convalescent COVID-19. The conserved cysteine and the conserved F or W are not part of the CDR3 here. Fields, in order: D gene, V gene, CDR3 protein. The D gene is left open where the match is weak.

d_gene: NA
v_gene: TRBV9
CDR3aa: ASSVSPLGTEAF

d_gene: NA
v_gene: TRBV3-1/TRBV3-2
CDR3aa: ASSRLQKSYSPLH

d_gene: NA
v_gene: TRBV7-6
CDR3aa: ASSLAPTTSGNTIY

d_gene: NA
v_gene: TRBV5-1
CDR3aa: ASRLASYSYEQY

d_gene: TRBD1
v_gene: TRBV7-2
CDR3aa: ASSQGQGGNTIY

d_gene: NA
v_gene: TRBV7-2
CDR3aa: ASSFYSETGELF

d_gene: TRBD1
v_gene: TRBV29-1
CDR3aa: SVTGGTGNTIY

d_gene: TRBD1
v_gene: TRBV5-4
CDR3aa: ASSFTGQGLEAF

d_gene: NA
v_gene: TRBV2
CDR3aa: ASSARSGYGYT

d_gene: NA
v_gene: TRBV10-3
CDR3aa: AISEDRASEAF

d_gene: NA
v_gene: TRBV19
CDR3aa: ASSPQGTAGNTIY

d_gene: TRBD1
v_gene: TRBV3-1/TRBV3-2
CDR3aa: ASSQEAGGGEKLF

d_gene: TRBD2
v_gene: TRBV5-1
CDR3aa: ASSLVTSGGYTDTQY

d_gene: TRBD2
v_gene: TRBV7-3
CDR3aa: ASSRSGGAGNEQF

d_gene: TRBD1
v_gene: TRBV2
CDR3aa: ASHRDRGQPQH

d_gene: NA
v_gene: TRBV11-2
CDR3aa: ASSPGTTNEKLF

d_gene: TRBD2
v_gene: TRBV3-1/TRBV3-2
CDR3aa: ASSPLTSGGAGDTQY

d_gene: NA
v_gene: TRBV25-1
CDR3aa: ASSALALTQY

d_gene: TRBD1
v_gene: TRBV6-5
CDR3aa: ARRGQGTEAF

d_gene: NA
v_gene: TRBV5-5
CDR3aa: ASSLVGRGKMNTEAF

d_gene: TRBD2
v_gene: TRBV18
CDR3aa: ASSPLAGGVNNEQF

d_gene: NA
v_gene: TRBV6-1
CDR3aa: ASSDAWTDSYEQY

d_gene: NA
v_gene: TRBV7-3
CDR3aa: ASSFGLASYNEQF

d_gene: NA
v_gene: TRBV11-2
CDR3aa: ASSLQGYEQY

d_gene: NA
v_gene: TRBV10-3
CDR3aa: AISEGADGEQF

d_gene: TRBD1
v_gene: TRBV3-1/TRBV3-2
CDR3aa: ASSRGQGDSPLH

d_gene: NA
v_gene: TRBV3-1/TRBV3-2
CDR3aa: ASSQGLERYEQY

d_gene: NA
v_gene: TRBV6-1
CDR3aa: ASSEARISPLH

d_gene: NA
v_gene: TRBV5-1
CDR3aa: ASSWRGTEAF

d_gene: NA
v_gene: TRBV5-1
CDR3aa: ASSFATPGNSGNTIY

d_gene: NA
v_gene: TRBV6-6
CDR3aa: ASSPIPDWRGLHTQY

d_gene: TRBD1
v_gene: TRBV10-3
CDR3aa: ATGTGNNYGYT

d_gene: NA
v_gene: TRBV12-5
CDR3aa: ASEMGRDFGVQPQH

d_gene: TRBD1
v_gene: TRBV19
CDR3aa: ASSISTGGGYGYT

d_gene: NA
v_gene: TRBV7-7
CDR3aa: ASSLGQGRTARETQY

d_gene: TRBD1
v_gene: TRBV7-3
CDR3aa: ASSLGQFHTEAF

d_gene: NA
v_gene: TRBV9
CDR3aa: ASSSGSSYNSPLH

d_gene: NA
v_gene: TRBV3-1/TRBV3-2
CDR3aa: ASSQFTLGLYEQY

d_gene: NA
v_gene: TRBV5-1
CDR3aa: ASSLEYTGSSGNTIY

d_gene: NA
v_gene: TRBV5-1
CDR3aa: ASSLNLGSNEKLF

d_gene: TRBD1
v_gene: TRBV10-3
CDR3aa: AIKGQEGSYEQY